This record concerns one TCR beta chain sequence. Its antigen remains unknown. V trimming: 3 bases; J trimming: 4 bases; junction bases outside the gene matches: 0. In germline, CDR1 is DFQATT, CDR2 SNEGSKA (reference sequence). This CDR3 contains 11 residues. The TCR beta cDNA libraries carried unique molecular identifiers. TCRdb called the PCR reads again in MiXCR, with one record for every CDR3 protein. The top ten clones hold 4% to 5% of a sample with 750,000 to 950,000 distinct CDR3 sequences, about half of them seen once. These data belong to a study of post-analysis software for immune sequencing data. Study-wide points: The normalized Chao1 diversity of multiple sclerosis patients was significantly lower than that of controls. Relative to controls, patients had several TRBV segments at higher frequency, with TRBV5-6, TRBV5-1 and TRBV20-1 among these.

This sequence was found in a girl between 5 and 17 years old with multiple sclerosis. Sample: blood. The gene calls are TRBV20-1 and TRBJ2-7, with 7 nucleotides matching TRBD2. This CDR3 reads CSARREYEQYF. CDR3 in DNA: TGCAGTGCTAGGCGGGAGTACGAGCAGTACTTC.